The rows below give T cell receptor beta chains drawn from one sample of a study of shared clonotypes between healthy human individuals. Repertoires were generated with immunoSEQ multiplex PCR, while TCRdb's copy carries only in-frame clones and drops some. Of about 1,900,000 clones detected, roughly 95% appear once; the ten largest clones hold more than 0.95%. Sequences were obtained from naive CD8+ T cells sorted from blood. The receptors were gathered from a man aged 18 to 29 in good health. CDR3s include the opening cysteine and the closing phenylalanine or tryptophan.

cdr3_aa	v_call
CASSLAREGTGNTIYF	TRBV28
CASSSPGTGVWEQYF	TRBV7-9
CASSRRLGGYETQYF	TRBV4-3
CSAPGQGTGELFF	TRBV29-1
CASSQGQGSGNTIYF	TRBV4-1
CASSQSGEGDIQYF	TRBV23-1
CTSSQCCWVAGEPNEQFF	TRBV1
CASSLEVIAGASYNEQFF	TRBV4-3
CASSSSHSQGLYGYTF	TRBV7-9
CASSEGTANTGELFF	TRBV2
CASSQDKRGAWYNEQFF	TRBV4-3
CASSQEGSETQYF	TRBV4-2
CASSLGTETYEQYF	TRBV7-6
CASRGSYSPLHF	TRBV7-9
CASSLVGGAETQYF	TRBV7-9
CASSTDPTGAEQYF	TRBV11-3
CASSDPGATYNEQFF	TRBV2
CASSPLEYEKLFF	TRBV27
CSVETDSSYEQYF	TRBV29-1
CASSPGGGYQETQYF	TRBV6-5
CASSLMAGSTNTEAFF	TRBV27
CASSPGGSALYEQYF	TRBV9
CASSHGREGLEQYF	TRBV16
CASSLSGVETQYF	TRBV28
CASSRTGTDQPQHF	TRBV7-9
CASSLSGAAGELFF	TRBV5-1
CASSLTQLRQRTF	TRBV11-3